A selection of T cell receptor beta chains follows, all from one sample in a study of blood T cell repertoires in COVID-19. Data came from immunoSEQ multiplex PCR; TCRdb stores just in-frame clones and leaves some out. The table includes some 130,000 clones, more than 80% detected once. The specimen sequenced was peripheral blood. The origin of the receptors is a human donor in a cohort sampled during active COVID-19. The conserved cysteine and the conserved F or W are not part of the CDR3 here. A D gene is named only where the DNA matches it firmly.

D | J | V | CDR3
TRBD2 | TRBJ2-2 | TRBV11-2 | ASGLSGRQNTGELF
NA | TRBJ1-2 | TRBV30 | AWSVEGGYT
NA | TRBJ1-2 | TRBV5-1 | ASSLEQGNPYGYT
TRBD2 | TRBJ2-1 | TRBV24-1 | ATSDGGLAGDIYNEQF
TRBD2 | TRBJ2-4 | TRBV5-1 | ASSLFSGRSKNIQY
NA | TRBJ1-5 | TRBV6-5 | ASSTGVEPQH
NA | TRBJ1-2 | TRBV12-5 | ASGYGTGSGYGYT
TRBD1 | TRBJ1-2 | TRBV7-8 | ASSLSTGTGKEGHYGYT
NA | TRBJ1-3 | TRBV30 | AWSVRTQANTIY
TRBD1 | TRBJ2-3 | TRBV2 | ASSGGGPSTDTQY
NA | TRBJ1-2 | TRBV15 | ATSRGTGTLASGYT
TRBD1 | TRBJ2-5 | TRBV28 | ASSSRDRGQETQY
TRBD2 | TRBJ2-1 | TRBV7-8 | ASSLSGREGEQF
NA | TRBJ2-5 | TRBV11-1 | ASSSNLQETQY
TRBD1 | TRBJ1-2 | TRBV28 | ASSPSGQGFYGYT
NA | TRBJ2-2 | TRBV12-5 | ASAPRGLNTGELF
NA | TRBJ2-1 | TRBV11-2 | ASRKSLPLRQF
TRBD1 | TRBJ2-2 | TRBV19 | ASAGQGWTGELF
NA | TRBJ1-2 | TRBV15 | ATSRHMGQGGYT
TRBD2 | TRBJ2-1 | TRBV18 | ASSPAGGFYNEQF
NA | TRBJ1-4 | TRBV19 | ATKQEPGGDEKLF
NA | TRBJ1-5 | TRBV7-9 | ASSLGGGVEPQH
NA | TRBJ2-2 | TRBV5-4 | ASSSGLSILNTGELF
TRBD1 | TRBJ1-3 | TRBV5-1 | ASSWDSSGNTIY
TRBD2 | TRBJ2-3 | TRBV24-1 | ATSDYVAGATDTQY
TRBD1 | TRBJ1-2 | TRBV6-5 | ASSYRGQGVHYGYT
TRBD1 | TRBJ1-1 | TRBV5-6 | ASSPLRGAVNTEAF
TRBD2 | TRBJ2-4 | TRBV6-5 | ASRDSGGKNIQY
NA | TRBJ1-2 | TRBV12-3/TRBV12-4 | ASWGHPNYT